A single sample gave rise to the 17 T cell receptor beta chains below, sequenced in a study of shared clonotypes between healthy human individuals. Profiling relied on immunoSEQ multiplex PCR, and the TCRdb table lists in-frame clones only, not all of them. This sample has about 600,000 clones, with 97% found just once. The sequenced sample was naive CD4+ T cells sorted from blood. Subset here: CD45RA+ positively selected. These receptors were obtained from a woman aged 30 to 39 in good health.

V and J are TRBV18 and TRBJ2-3; D gene uncertain. The germline CDR1 and CDR2 sequences are KGHSH and LQKENI. Trimming removed 5 bases at V and 5 bases at J, with 17 bases between. The CDR3 length is 15 residues. The CDR3 sequence: CASSGFTEVIDTQYF. DNA of the CDR3: TGTGCCAGCTCAGGTTTTACGGAAGTGATAGATACGCAGTATTTT.

The CDR3 nucleotides are TGTGCCAGCAGTTTATCATCAGGGGGCGAGCAGTACTTC. Encoded protein: CASSLSSGGEQYF. The J gene is TRBJ2-7, the V gene TRBV28; 7 bases map to TRBD1. Germline loops: CDR1 MDHEN, CDR2 SYDVKM. The CDR3 sequence is 13 residues long. V was pared by 1 base and J by 6 bases, with 3 bases of the junction left unmatched.

This clone came up once. The rearrangement joins TRBV19 to TRBJ2-1, with TRBD2 matching over 12 bases. There are 17 residues in the CDR3. Per the germline V gene, CDR1 is LNHDA and CDR2 is SQIVND (reference sequence). The junction had 6 bases not matched to a gene; V was cut back by 6 bases and J by 0 bases. The CDR3 is CASSRLAGVSSYNEQFF. In DNA form, the CDR3 reads TGTGCCAGTAGCCGACTAGCGGGGGTTAGCTCCTACAATGAGCAGTTCTTC.

This chain's CDR3 is CASSGWDSTNEKLFF. In DNA, the CDR3 is TGTGCCAGCAGTGGTTGGGACAGCACAAATGAAAAACTGTTTTTT. The genes are TRBV2 and TRBJ1-4, with 7 bases fitting TRBD1. The CDR3 is made up of 15 amino acids. The ends lost 4 bases at V and 5 bases at J; junction bases unmatched: 7. Germline V lookup: CDR1 SNHLY, CDR2 FYNNEI.

V and J are TRBV7-2 and TRBJ2-5; 9 nucleotides line up with TRBD1. Germline lookup yields CDR1 SGHTA and CDR2 FQGNSA. The CDR3 is 15 residues long. Trimming cost V 1 base and J 5 bases; bases outside gene matches: 5. CDR3 sequence (DNA): TGTGCCAGCAGCTTAGATACAGGGGGCGGTGAGACCCAGTACTTC. Its protein product is CASSLDTGGGETQYF. The variable domain in full, with the rest retrieved from reference TRBV7-2 and TRBJ2-5, is GAGVSQSPSNKVTEKGKDVELRCDPISGHTALYWYRQSLGQGLEFLIYFQGNSAPDKSGLPSDRFSAERTGGSVSTLTIQRTQQEDSAVYLCASSLDTGGGETQYFGPGTRLLVL.

The J gene is TRBJ1-1, the V gene TRBV5-1; the D is unclear. Germline-derived CDR1 and CDR2 are SGHRS and YFSETQ. V shed 6 bases and J shed 4 bases, with 22 bases lying between them. The CDR3 contains 16 residues. Here the CDR3 DNA reads TGCGCCAGCACCCTCTTTTCAGTGGAGGGAACCACTGAAGCTTTCTTT. It yields the protein CASTLFSVEGTTEAFF.

The V gene is TRBV13, the J gene TRBJ1-6, with D uncertain. CDR1 and CDR2 from the germline V gene are PRHDT and FYEKMQ (reference sequence). V was cut by 6 bases and J by 9 bases, with 18 bases left in between. This CDR3 region has 15 residues. The CDR3 here is CASSPRGPLGSPLHF. The CDR3 nucleotides read TGTGCCAGCAGTCCCCGAGGCCCACTTGGTTCACCCCTCCACTTT.

The chain uses TRBV15 and TRBJ1-4; D is uncertain. The germline CDR1 and CDR2 sequences are LNHNV and YYDKDF (reference sequence). V shed 0 bases and J shed 7 bases, with 6 bases lying between them. CDR3 size: 13 residues. The CDR3 DNA follows: TGTGCCACCAGCAGAGATGGTGGTGAAAAACTGTTTTTT. Translated, it gives CATSRDGGEKLFF.

The chain couples TRBV2 to TRBJ2-5; maybe TRBD1 (6 bases). The better agreement between TRBJ2-7 and the DNA end casts doubt on the J call. Germline CDR1 is SNHLY and CDR2 is FYNNEI. The CDR3 consists of 12 residues. CDR3 loop: CASSGTTYEQYF. For the CDR3, the DNA is TGTGCCAGCTCCGGGACAACCTACGAGCAGTACTTC.

J is TRBJ2-7 and V is TRBV5-6; no clear D gene. The CDR3 has 13 residues. Trimming stripped 2 bases from V and 4 bases from J, with 10 bases between. Germline values: CDR1 SGHDT, CDR2 YYEEEE. The CDR3 DNA follows: TGTGCCAGCAGCTTCCTCCTTGGGTACGAGCAGTACTTC. It codes for CASSFLLGYEQYF. Full variable domain (rest looked up from reference TRBV5-6 and TRBJ2-7): DAGVTQSPTHLIKTRGQQVTLRCSPKSGHDTVSWYQQALGQGPQFIFQYYEEEERQRGNFPDRFSGHQFPNYSSELNVNALLLGDSALYLCASSFLLGYEQYFGPGTRLTVT.

CDR3 protein: CASSSGAVKWYSNQPQHF. The CDR3 DNA is TGTGCCAGCAGTTCAGGGGCAGTTAAATGGTATAGCAATCAGCCCCAGCATTTT. The J gene is TRBJ1-5, the V gene TRBV28; a possible D gene is TRBD1 (6 bases). This CDR3 comprises 18 residues. Trimming took off 4 bases at V and 0 bases at J, with 19 bases between the two ends. CDR1 MDHEN and CDR2 SYDVKM come from the germline V gene.

The chain recombines TRBV28 with TRBJ1-1, with a tentative D call TRBD1 (6 bases). CDR3 size: 13 residues. Trimming took off 3 bases at V and 10 bases at J, with 15 bases between the two ends. Germline V gene sequence: CDR1 MDHEN, CDR2 SYDVKM. CDR3 nucleotide sequence: TGTGCCAGCAGTTTCCCCGGGGGCGGTGTAGCTTTCTTT. Translating gives CASSFPGGGVAFF.

The gene calls are TRBV10-2 and TRBJ2-1, with 9 bases fitting TRBD2. The CDR3 totals 14 residues. The V gene end was trimmed by 3 bases and the J gene end by 9 bases; junction bases not matched to a gene: 6. Germline assignment: CDR1 WSHSY and CDR2 SAAADI. In DNA form, the CDR3 reads TGCGCCAGCAGTGAAGGAGGCGGGAGGGTTGAGCAGTTCTTC. This codes for CASSEGGGRVEQFF.

The rearrangement uses TRBV19 and TRBJ1-1; TRBD1 matches at 7 bases. J was trimmed by 8 bases and V by 2 bases; bases with no gene match: 8. The germline V gene encodes CDR1 LNHDA and CDR2 SQIVND (reference sequence). CDR3 size: 14 residues. This chain's CDR3 is CASSITRDSLEAFF. CDR3 DNA sequence: TGTGCCAGTAGTATAACCCGGGACAGTCTCGAAGCTTTCTTT.

V is TRBV28 and J is TRBJ2-5; D unclear. V dropped 7 bases and J dropped 5 bases, with 14 bases sitting between them. This CDR3 is built from 13 residues. From germline, CDR1 is MDHEN and CDR2 SYDVKM. The CDR3 protein is CASTLGLEETQYF. The CDR3 DNA is TGTGCCAGCACCCTGGGTTTGGAGGAGACCCAGTACTTC. Together with reference TRBV28 and TRBJ2-5, the CDR3 gives the full variable domain: DVKVTQSSRYLVKRTGEKVFLECVQDMDHENMFWYRQDPGLGLRLIYFSYDVKMKEKGDIPEGYSVSREKKERFSLILESASTNQTSMYLCASTLGLEETQYFGPGTRLLVL.

The chain has TRBV28 and TRBJ2-1, with 9 bases identical to TRBD1. The CDR3 covers 19 residues. Germline-derived CDR1 and CDR2 are MDHEN and SYDVKM. V gave up 8 bases and J gave up 4 bases; unmatched junction bases: 21. CDR3 sequence reads: CASLLGDRVLTNQYNEQFF. The CDR3 DNA is TGTGCCAGCCTCTTAGGGGACAGGGTATTGACTAACCAATACAATGAGCAGTTCTTC.

The chain has TRBV5-1 and TRBJ2-5, with D unclear. The CDR3 totals 14 residues. V lost 4 bases to trimming and J lost 4 bases, with 14 bases between them. CDR1 is SGHRS, CDR2 YFSETQ, per germline. The CDR3 nucleotides read TGCGCCAGCAGCCCCCAATGGCCGAGAGAGACCCAGTACTTC. This sequence encodes CASSPQWPRETQYF. Complete variable domain (other parts from reference TRBV5-1 and TRBJ2-5): KAGVTQTPRYLIKTRGQQVTLSCSPISGHRSVSWYQQTPGQGLQFLFEYFSETQRNKGNFPGRFSGRQFSNSRSEMNVSTLELGDSALYLCASSPQWPRETQYFGPGTRLLVL.